The present T cell receptor (beta chain) was sequenced within a study of identical twins. The CDR3 is 17 residues long. The germline gives CDR1 SGHAT, CDR2 FQNNGV. Between the trimmed V and J ends, which lost 1 base and 5 bases, there was a span of 20 bases. TCRdb processed the 5' RACE reads anew with MiXCR; each CDR3 protein has one entry. Of fewer than 350,000 distinct CDR3 sequences in the sample, around 8.8% are singletons; the top ten hold less than 2.5%. The sample was also linked to a second study, of yellow fever vaccine responses in identical twins.

The sample comprised memory (CD45RO+) T cells sorted from blood. The receptor was derived from a woman younger than 30 in good health. The V call is TRBV11-2, the J call TRBJ2-5; D is perhaps TRBD2 (5 bases). CDR3: CASSLGASRLSWETQYF. For the CDR3, the DNA is TGTGCCAGCAGCTTAGGGGCTAGCAGGTTATCGTGGGAGACCCAGTACTTC.